This TCR beta chain is from a study of CD8+ T cells in alopecia areata. Study-level points and caveats: In scalp samples, resident alphabeta T cells of normal skin are also sequenced. It was lesional scalp, especially alopecia totalis/universalis, that showed higher clonality than normal scalp.

Following RNA extraction, reverse transcription yielded cDNA that acted as the sequencing template. Repertoires were generated with immunoSEQ multiplex PCR, while TCRdb's copy carries only in-frame clones and drops some. The table shows 120,000 or so clones, with around 45% occurring only once. The investigators collected lesional scalp punch biopsies and peripheral blood from alopecia areata patients. The sorting of PBMCs gave CD4+ and CD8+ T cells. This clone appeared a few times. What it recognizes is unknown. Sequences were obtained from NKG2D-low CD8+ T cells sorted from blood. This clonotype originated in a human donor with alopecia areata.

The CDR3 here is CSVALLSSYEQYF. The CDR3 DNA reads TGCAGCGTTGCACTCTTAAGCTCCTACGAGCAGTACTTC. The V gene is TRBV29-1, the J gene TRBJ2-7; D is unclear. V dropped 4 bases and J dropped 0 bases, with 10 bases sitting between them. The CDR3 consists of 13 residues. Germline-derived CDR1 and CDR2 are SQVTM and ANQGSEA.